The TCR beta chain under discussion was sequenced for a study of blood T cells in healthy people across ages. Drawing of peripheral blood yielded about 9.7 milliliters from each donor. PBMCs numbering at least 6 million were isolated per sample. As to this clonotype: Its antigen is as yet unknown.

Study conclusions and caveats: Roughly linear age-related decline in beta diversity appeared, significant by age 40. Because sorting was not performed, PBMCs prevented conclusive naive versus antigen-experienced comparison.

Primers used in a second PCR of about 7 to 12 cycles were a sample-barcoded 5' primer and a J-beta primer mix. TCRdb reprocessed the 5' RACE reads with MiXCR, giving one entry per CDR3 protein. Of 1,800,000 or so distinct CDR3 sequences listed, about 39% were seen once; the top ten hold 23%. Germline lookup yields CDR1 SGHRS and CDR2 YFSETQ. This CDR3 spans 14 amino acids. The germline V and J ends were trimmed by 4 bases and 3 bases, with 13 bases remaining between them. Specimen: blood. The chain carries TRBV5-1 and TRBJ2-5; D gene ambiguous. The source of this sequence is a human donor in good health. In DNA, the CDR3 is TGCGCCAGCAGCATCGGACCATCTGAAGAGACCCAGTACTTC. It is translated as CASSIGPSEETQYF.